Presented here are 22 T cell receptor beta chains from one specimen sequenced in a study of a mutant IDH1 vaccine in newly diagnosed glioma. Time point indicated: week 23, last vaccination. Mutant IDH1 20-mer peptide, at 300 ug, made up each vaccine dose, with topical imiquimod. Their antigens remain unidentified. The assay was immunoSEQ multiplex PCR, and TCRdb's table has in-frame clones only and misses some. Among 58,000 or so clones, around 86% were seen once, and the ten largest hold about 1.3%. Sequenced material: PBMCs, taken from a glioma patient whose treatment included an IDH1 peptide vaccine. These receptors were taken from a middle-aged man with glioma.

V usage is TRBV7-8 and J usage is TRBJ1-1; D is unclear. The V gene lost 5 bases and the J gene lost 11 bases, with 15 bases spanning the gap. The CDR3 contains 12 residues. Germline lookup yields CDR1 SGHVS and CDR2 FQNEAQ. Written as DNA, the CDR3 is TGTGCCAGCAGCGTTAATCAGGCTACCGCTTTCTTT. Translating it yields CASSVNQATAFF. Variable domain in full (rest from reference TRBV7-8 and TRBJ1-1): GAGVSQSPRYKVAKRGQDVALRCDPISGHVSLFWYQQALGQGPEFLTYFQNEAQLDKSGLPSDRFFAERPEGSVSTLKIQRTQQEDSAVYLCASSVNQATAFFGQGTRLTVV.

This rearrangement joins TRBV5-1 to TRBJ1-3, with D hard to call. Germline lookup yields CDR1 SGHRS and CDR2 YFSETQ. CDR3 size: 16 residues. Trimming left V 0 bases short and J 0 bases short, with 10 bases between. CDR3 sequence (DNA): TGCGCCAGCAGCTTGGTGGCAGTCAACTCTGGAAACACCATATATTTT. It encodes CASSLVAVNSGNTIYF. Looking up the rest from reference TRBV5-1 and TRBJ1-3 gives the full variable domain: KAGVTQTPRYLIKTRGQQVTLSCSPISGHRSVSWYQQTPGQGLQFLFEYFSETQRNKGNFPGRFSGRQFSNSRSEMNVSTLELGDSALYLCASSLVAVNSGNTIYFGEGSWLTVV.

This clone showed up just once. This sequence joins TRBV10-3 and TRBJ2-7; 7 bases line up with TRBD2. There are 16 residues in the CDR3. CDR1 is ENHRY, CDR2 SYGVKD, per germline. With 0 bases clipped from V and 6 bases from J, the junction kept 11 bases outside the gene matches. Here the CDR3 reads CAISESTGGGGPEQYF. As DNA, the CDR3 is TGTGCCATCAGTGAGTCGACGGGGGGAGGAGGACCCGAGCAGTACTTC.

Only a few counts were recorded for this clone. The chain couples TRBV7-9 to TRBJ1-1, with TRBD1 as a possible D gene (5 bases). This CDR3 spans 15 amino acids. Trimming pared 5 bases from V and 1 base from J, leaving 14 bases between. Germline V lookup: CDR1 SEHNR, CDR2 FQNEAQ (reference sequence). Here the CDR3 reads CASSAAVGPNTEAFF. The CDR3 DNA reads TGTGCCAGCAGCGCCGCTGTGGGGCCGAACACTGAAGCTTTCTTT.

The chain uses TRBV5-1 and TRBJ2-5, with 11 bases lining up with TRBD1. V was pared by 6 bases and J by 4 bases, with 11 bases of the junction left unmatched. This CDR3 spans 16 amino acids. Germline CDR1 is SGHRS and CDR2 is YFSETQ. For the CDR3, the DNA is TGCGCCAGCAAAACCTCGCCCGGGACAGGGGGAGAGACCCAGTACTTC. Translated, it gives CASKTSPGTGGETQYF. Variable domain in full (rest from reference TRBV5-1 and TRBJ2-5): KAGVTQTPRYLIKTRGQQVTLSCSPISGHRSVSWYQQTPGQGLQFLFEYFSETQRNKGNFPGRFSGRQFSNSRSEMNVSTLELGDSALYLCASKTSPGTGGETQYFGPGTRLLVL.

The chain recombines TRBV7-9 with TRBJ1-3, with D perhaps TRBD1 (5 bases). This CDR3 contains 15 residues. The germline CDR1 and CDR2 sequences are SEHNR and FQNEAQ (reference sequence). Trimming stripped 3 bases from V and 1 base from J, with 10 bases between. CDR3 sequence (DNA): TGTGCCAGCAGCTTCGGGACGGGATCTGGAAACACCATATATTTT. Translated: CASSFGTGSGNTIYF.

This clone was seen once. The rearrangement joins TRBV6-1 to TRBJ1-1; D is perhaps TRBD1 (6 bases). Trimming removed 8 bases at V and 1 base at J, with 17 bases between. The CDR3 sequence is 15 residues long. Germline loops: CDR1 MNHNS, CDR2 SASEGT. The CDR3 DNA reads as TGTGCCAGCCGATACGATAACAGGGCGAACACTGAAGCTTTCTTT. Amino acid sequence: CASRYDNRANTEAFF.

The rearrangement joins TRBV6-4 to TRBJ1-2, with D hard to call. The CDR3 consists of 15 residues. Trimming shortened V by 5 bases and J by 0 bases, and 13 bases separated the two germline ends. Germline V CDR1 and CDR2: MRHNA, SNTAGT. The DNA of the CDR3 is TGTGCCAGCAGTCCGGACCGAACGTCTAACTATGGCTACACCTTC. Residues: CASSPDRTSNYGYTF.

The chain links TRBV19 to TRBJ2-3; TRBD2 matches at 7 bases. After removal of 3 bases from V and 4 bases from J, the junction contained 1 base not matched to a gene. There are 13 residues in the CDR3. Per the germline V gene, CDR1 is LNHDA and CDR2 is SQIVND (reference sequence). The CDR3 coding sequence is TGTGCCAGTAGTATCGCGGGGGCAGATACGCAGTATTTT. Its translation: CASSIAGADTQYF.

The J gene is TRBJ2-5, the V gene TRBV5-1; D is perhaps TRBD1 (5 bases). Germline V CDR1 and CDR2: SGHRS, YFSETQ. V gave up 2 bases and J gave up 0 bases, with 8 bases separating them. The CDR3 is made up of 14 amino acids. The CDR3 reads CASSFQTDQETQYF. In DNA form, the CDR3 reads TGCGCCAGCAGCTTCCAGACAGACCAAGAGACCCAGTACTTC.

The chain uses TRBV18 and TRBJ2-3; 10 bases are shared with TRBD2. Losses at the gene ends were 3 bases for V and 0 bases for J; bases not matched to a gene: 9. The germline CDR1 and CDR2 sequences are KGHSH and LQKENI. This CDR3 comprises 18 residues. CDR3 nucleotides: TGTGCCAGCTCACCTCCCAATAGCGGGAGGTGGAGCACAGATACGCAGTATTTT. Its translation: CASSPPNSGRWSTDTQYF.

The gene calls are TRBV5-8 and TRBJ2-5; 10 bases fit TRBD1. Unmatched junction bases numbered 10, after V lost 4 bases and J lost 7 bases. Germline values: CDR1 SGHTS, CDR2 YDEGEE. This CDR3 spans 15 amino acids. The CDR3 here is CASSTGTGETGTQYF. For the CDR3, the DNA is TGTGCCAGCAGCACCGGGACAGGGGAAACGGGGACCCAGTACTTC.

The chain couples TRBV19 to TRBJ1-4, with TRBD1 as a possible D gene (6 bases). Germline V lookup: CDR1 LNHDA, CDR2 SQIVND (reference sequence). The CDR3 runs to 15 residues. Trimming cost V 5 bases and J 3 bases, with 13 bases left between them. CDR3 residues: CASSSQGLANEKLFF. In DNA form, the CDR3 reads TGTGCCAGTAGTTCACAGGGTTTGGCTAATGAAAAACTGTTTTTT.

The chain couples TRBV7-6 to TRBJ1-2; TRBD1 matches at 11 bases. This CDR3 is built from 15 residues. Per the germline V gene, CDR1 is SGHVS and CDR2 is FNYEAQ. The V segment lost 4 bases and the J segment 7 bases; nucleotides outside the gene matches: 8. The CDR3 here is CASSSMKDRGLGYTF. CDR3 nucleotides: TGTGCCAGCAGCTCCATGAAGGACAGGGGGCTTGGCTACACCTTC.

The chain joins TRBV4-2 to TRBJ2-7, with D unclear. The germline V gene has CDR1 LGHNA and CDR2 YNFKEQ. V was trimmed by 4 bases and J by 7 bases, leaving 11 bases between them. CDR3 length: 12 amino acids. The CDR3 region has the DNA TGTGCCAGCAGCCGGTCTCAGGAAGAGCAGTACTTC. Translated, it gives CASSRSQEEQYF.

The chain joins TRBV6-5 to TRBJ2-7; D uncertain. The CDR3 spans 15 residues. The V and J ends lost 2 bases and 1 base respectively, with 12 bases between them. Germline V gives CDR1 MNHEY, CDR2 SVGAGI. DNA for the CDR3: TGTGCCAGCAGTTACGAGAGCTCACGATCCTACGAGCAGTACTTC. Protein sequence: CASSYESSRSYEQYF.

The chain couples TRBV2 to TRBJ1-3, with TRBD1 matching over 9 bases. The CDR3 has 14 residues. Germline V gene sequence: CDR1 SNHLY, CDR2 FYNNEI. The trim removed 6 bases at V and 3 bases at J, leaving 3 bases unmatched. The CDR3 sequence: CASRGTGSGNTIYF. In DNA form, the CDR3 reads TGTGCCAGCAGGGGGACAGGGAGTGGAAACACCATATATTTT.

The V and J genes are TRBV5-1 and TRBJ2-3, with D hard to call. V was clipped by 0 bases and J by 0 bases, with 5 bases between them. Looked up from germline, CDR1 is SGHRS and CDR2 is YFSETQ. The CDR3 is made up of 14 amino acids. Here the CDR3 DNA reads TGCGCCAGCAGCTTGGGGGTTAGCACAGATACGCAGTATTTT. Translation: CASSLGVSTDTQYF. Supplemented by reference TRBV5-1 and TRBJ2-3, the full variable domain reads KAGVTQTPRYLIKTRGQQVTLSCSPISGHRSVSWYQQTPGQGLQFLFEYFSETQRNKGNFPGRFSGRQFSNSRSEMNVSTLELGDSALYLCASSLGVSTDTQYFGPGTRLTVL.

This chain links TRBV7-9 with TRBJ1-1; the D gene is possibly TRBD1 (5 bases). CDR3 length equals 12 residues. CDR1 is SEHNR, CDR2 FQNEAQ, per germline (reference sequence). Trimming pared 1 base from V and 9 bases from J, leaving 9 bases between. The CDR3 here is CASSLEGTKAFF. The CDR3 region has the DNA TGTGCCAGCAGCTTAGAAGGGACTAAAGCTTTCTTT. Together with reference TRBV7-9 and TRBJ1-1, the CDR3 gives the full variable domain: DTGVSQNPRHKITKRGQNVTFRCDPISEHNRLYWYRQTLGQGPEFLTYFQNEAQLEKSRLLSDRFSAERPKGSFSTLEIQRTEQGDSAMYLCASSLEGTKAFFGQGTRLTVV.

V usage is TRBV6-5 and J usage is TRBJ1-2; 8 positions match TRBD1. The CDR3 totals 14 residues. Germline V gene sequence: CDR1 MNHEY, CDR2 SVGAGI. Losses at the gene ends were 6 bases for V and 8 bases for J; bases not matched to a gene: 11. The CDR3 sequence is CASREQGGFWGYTF. CDR3 nucleotide sequence: TGTGCCAGCAGGGAACAGGGGGGGTTTTGGGGCTACACCTTC.

This clone is a singleton in its sample. The V gene is TRBV10-3, the J gene TRBJ1-5, with D possibly TRBD1 on 5 matching bases. The CDR3 sequence is 12 residues long. Germline V gives CDR1 ENHRY, CDR2 SYGVKD. Trimming removed 10 bases at V and 3 bases at J, with 10 bases between. CDR3 residues: CATQGVNQPQHF. In DNA form, the CDR3 reads TGTGCCACGCAGGGAGTCAATCAGCCCCAGCATTTT.

A few counts support this clone. The CDR3 loop is CASSLWEGRSNEQYF. Here the CDR3 DNA reads TGCGCCAGCAGCCTTTGGGAGGGGCGGTCGAACGAGCAGTACTTC. The chain recombines TRBV4-1 with TRBJ2-7; TRBD2 agrees at 7 bases. This CDR3 comprises 15 residues. The V segment lost 4 bases and the J segment 5 bases; nucleotides outside the gene matches: 11. Germline lookup yields CDR1 MGHRA and CDR2 YSYEKL.